This T cell receptor (beta chain) was sequenced for a study of blood T cell repertoires in COVID-19. Study context: The samples span acute and convalescent COVID-19 from the United States, Italy and Spain. Nucleic acid was either cDNA or gDNA, and it came from T cells, B-cell-depleted T cells, or PBMCs.

V gave up 6 bases and J gave up 8 bases, with 13 bases separating them. Per the germline V gene, CDR1 is SEHNR and CDR2 is FQNEAQ (reference sequence). There are 13 residues in the CDR3. Original data processing: Estimation of nucleated cell counts relied on the amplification of reference gene primers. Here immunoSEQ multiplex PCR was the method, and the copy in TCRdb shows in-frame clones only, minus some. The V and J calls and clone size were taken over from that table, and D and trimming were inferred from the DNA. The table has tens of thousands of clones, around 87% seen once. The sequencing sample was made of peripheral blood. The rearrangement uses TRBV7-9 and TRBJ1-4; TRBD1 is a possible D gene (5 bases). The TCR comes from a man in his fifties or sixties with active or convalescent COVID-19. CDR3 loop: CASSPDRNEKLFF. The DNA of the CDR3 is TGTGCCAGCAGTCCAGACAGAAACGAAAAACTGTTTTTT.